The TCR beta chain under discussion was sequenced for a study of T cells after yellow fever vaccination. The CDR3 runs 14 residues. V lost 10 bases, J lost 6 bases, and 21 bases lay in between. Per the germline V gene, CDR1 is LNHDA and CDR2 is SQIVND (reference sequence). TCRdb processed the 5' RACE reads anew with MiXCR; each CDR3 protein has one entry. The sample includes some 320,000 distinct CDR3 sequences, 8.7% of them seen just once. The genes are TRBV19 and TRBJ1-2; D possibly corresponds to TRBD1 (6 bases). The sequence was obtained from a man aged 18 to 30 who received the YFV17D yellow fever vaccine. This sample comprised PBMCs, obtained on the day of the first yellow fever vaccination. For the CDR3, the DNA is TGTGCCACCCGCCTGGGACACCGGGATAATGGCTACACCTTC. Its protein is CATRLGHRDNGYTF.